This T cell receptor beta chain was documented in a study of OX40 agonist ivuxolimab in advanced cancers. The study, taken as a whole, reports: The CD4+ and CD8+ T cells in the blood had expanded clonally by week 6 at 0.1 to 3.0 mg/kg. Fewer expanded clones were found on average in CD4+ than in CD8+ T cells.

As to this clone: Its antigen remains unknown.

Profiling relied on immunoSEQ multiplex PCR, and the TCRdb table lists in-frame clones only, not all of them. The repertoire holds 68,000 or so clones, with just over 85% as singletons. This CDR3 spans 14 amino acids. Trimming took 3 bases from V and 5 from J, leaving 14 bases between them. The germline V gene encodes CDR1 SGHKS and CDR2 YYEKEE (reference sequence). Source: CD4+ or CD8+ T cells sorted from blood, taken in a trial of the OX40 agonist ivuxolimab. The sequence was obtained from an adult with an advanced solid tumor such as melanoma, head and neck, liver or kidney cancer. This chain uses TRBV5-5 with TRBJ1-2; D gene unclear. CDR3 DNA sequence: TGTGCCAGCAGCTACCCTGCGGTAGGGTATGGCTACACCTTC. Encoded protein: CASSYPAVGYGYTF. Complete variable domain (other parts from reference TRBV5-5 and TRBJ1-2): DAGVTQSPTHLIKTRGQQVTLRCSPISGHKSVSWYQQVLGQGPQFIFQYYEKEERGRGNFPDRFSARQFPNYSSELNVNALLLGDSALYLCASSYPAVGYGYTFGSGTRLTVV.